These 27 T cell receptor beta chains were all obtained from the same sample, sequenced in a study of blood T cell repertoires in COVID-19. The protocol was immunoSEQ multiplex PCR, while the TCRdb copy is restricted to in-frame clones and leaves out a portion. The sample shows around 310,000 clones, 85% to 90% of them seen only once. The sample consisted of PBMCs or T cells enriched from blood (not recorded which). These receptors all stem from a woman in her 30s who had recovered from COVID-19.

The rearrangement links TRBV18 to TRBJ1-1, with D possibly being TRBD1 (5 bases). Deletions cut 4 bases from V and 0 bases from J, with 21 bases between. Germline V gene lookup returns CDR1 KGHSH and CDR2 LQKENI. CDR3 length: 18 amino acids. Here the CDR3 DNA reads TGTGCCAGCTCACTCCACGAGATATCGGACACCTTGAACACTGAAGCTTTCTTT. Translation: CASSLHEISDTLNTEAFF. Looking up the rest from reference TRBV18 and TRBJ1-1 gives the full variable domain: NAGVMQNPRHLVRRRGQEARLRCSPMKGHSHVYWYRQLPEEGLKFMVYLQKENIIDESGMPKERFSAEFPKEGPSILRIQQVVRGDSAAYFCASSLHEISDTLNTEAFFGQGTRLTVV.

The rearrangement uses TRBV19 and TRBJ1-3; weak D call: TRBD1 (6 bases). Trimming removed 4 bases at V and 2 bases at J, with 12 bases between. Germline V CDR1 and CDR2: LNHDA, SQIVND (reference sequence). CDR3 length: 15 amino acids. CDR3 DNA sequence: TGTGCCAGTAGTAGATACAGGGACCCTGGAAACACCATATATTTT. It specifies CASSRYRDPGNTIYF.

The chain has TRBV30 and TRBJ1-2; 7 nucleotides line up with TRBD1. This CDR3 comprises 15 residues. Germline V CDR1 and CDR2: GTSNPN, SVGIG (reference sequence). With 2 bases clipped from V and 3 bases from J, the junction kept 9 bases outside the gene matches. CDR3 DNA: TGTGCCTGGAGTCCTCCGACAGGGCTAGACTATGGCTACACCTTC. It encodes CAWSPPTGLDYGYTF.

The gene calls are TRBV19 and TRBJ2-7; TRBD1 matches at 7 bases. After removal of 6 bases from V and 4 bases from J, the junction contained 9 bases not matched to a gene. The CDR3 has 14 amino acids. Germline V gene lookup returns CDR1 LNHDA and CDR2 SQIVND (reference sequence). The CDR3 is CASRPRDSRYEQYF. The CDR3, as DNA: TGTGCCAGTAGGCCACGGGACAGCCGTTACGAGCAGTACTTC. The full variable domain, its missing parts supplied by reference TRBV19 and TRBJ2-7, is DGGITQSPKYLFRKEGQNVTLSCEQNLNHDAMYWYRQDPGQGLRLIYYSQIVNDFQKGDIAEGYSVSREKKESFPLTVTSAQKNPTAFYLCASRPRDSRYEQYFGPGTRLTVT.

This rearrangement joins TRBV5-6 to TRBJ1-2; unclear D gene. The CDR3 has 13 amino acids. Germline V gene lookup returns CDR1 SGHDT and CDR2 YYEEEE. Trimming shortened V by 0 bases and J by 4 bases, and 7 bases separated the two germline ends. The CDR3 DNA reads as TGTGCCAGCAGCTTGGGTTCAATCTATGGCTACACCTTC. Its translation is CASSLGSIYGYTF.

The V gene is TRBV5-6, the J gene TRBJ1-1; tentatively, D is TRBD1 (6 bases). The V and J ends lost 3 bases and 1 base respectively, with 10 bases between them. Germline loops: CDR1 SGHDT, CDR2 YYEEEE. The CDR3 extends over 14 amino acids. CDR3 amino acids: CASSYGQPNTEAFF. The DNA for the CDR3 is TGTGCCAGCAGCTACGGACAGCCGAACACTGAAGCTTTCTTT.

The chain has TRBV3-1 (or the pseudogene TRBV3-2) and TRBJ2-3; D unclear. The CDR3 length is 14 residues. Germline loops: CDR1 LGHDT, CDR2 YNNKEL (reference sequence). Trimming removed 1 base at V and 4 bases at J, with 9 bases between. Here the CDR3 DNA reads TGTGCCAGCAGCCAAGGCCCTCGGGCAGATACGCAGTATTTT. Its protein product is CASSQGPRADTQYF.

The chain carries TRBV27 and TRBJ2-2; TRBD2 is a possible D gene (5 bases). Germline V lookup: CDR1 MNHEY, CDR2 SMNVEV (reference sequence). With 2 bases removed from V and 4 bases from J, the gap between germline ends came to 11 bases. There are 15 residues in the CDR3. The chain's CDR3 is CASSLSGLGTGELFF. Written as DNA, the CDR3 is TGTGCCAGCAGTTTAAGCGGACTTGGCACCGGGGAGCTGTTTTTT.

This rearrangement joins TRBV27 to TRBJ2-1; a weak D match, TRBD1 (5 bases). Trimming shortened V by 5 bases and J by 9 bases, and 20 bases separated the two germline ends. The CDR3 contains 15 residues. The V gene's germline CDR1 is MNHEY and CDR2 SMNVEV (reference sequence). CDR3 loop: CASSPVRGQGGEQFF. As DNA, the CDR3 is TGTGCCAGCAGTCCGGTAAGGGGTCAGGGTGGTGAGCAGTTCTTC.

The chain employs TRBV5-6 and TRBJ1-4, with TRBD1 as a possible D gene (6 bases). V lost 0 bases to trimming and J lost 5 bases, with 11 bases between them. The length of the CDR3 is 15 residues. The germline CDR1 and CDR2 sequences are SGHDT and YYEEEE. CDR3 in amino acids: CASSLGGGTNEKLFF. The CDR3 DNA reads as TGTGCCAGCAGCTTGGGCGGGGGGACAAATGAAAAACTGTTTTTT.

This chain links TRBV5-6 with TRBJ2-3, with D maybe TRBD2 (7 bases). Germline lookup yields CDR1 SGHDT and CDR2 YYEEEE. Between the trimmed V and J ends, which lost 3 bases and 0 bases, there was a span of 11 bases. The CDR3 is 15 residues long. This CDR3 reads CASSWGGGSTDTQYF. CDR3 DNA sequence: TGTGCCAGCAGCTGGGGAGGGGGTAGCACAGATACGCAGTATTTT.

This sequence joins TRBV5-1 and TRBJ2-1, with TRBD2 as a possible D gene (6 bases). The germline CDR1 and CDR2 sequences are SGHRS and YFSETQ. V dropped 4 bases and J dropped 3 bases, with 17 bases sitting between them. The CDR3 is 16 amino acids. In DNA form, the CDR3 reads TGCGCCAGCAGCCGGGGGAACTCCGCGTTCTACAATGAGCAGTTCTTC. Its translation: CASSRGNSAFYNEQFF. Combining the CDR3 with reference TRBV5-1 and TRBJ2-1 gives the whole variable domain KAGVTQTPRYLIKTRGQQVTLSCSPISGHRSVSWYQQTPGQGLQFLFEYFSETQRNKGNFPGRFSGRQFSNSRSEMNVSTLELGDSALYLCASSRGNSAFYNEQFFGPGTRLTVL.

The V gene is TRBV6-2 or TRBV6-3, the J gene TRBJ2-6; TRBD1 matches 7 bases. Trimming at V came to 6 bases and at J to 3 bases, leaving 5 bases not matched to a gene. This CDR3 is 15 amino acids long. Germline V CDR1 and CDR2: MNHEY, SVGEGT. The CDR3 region is CASSRQGYGANVLTF. The CDR3 DNA reads as TGTGCCAGCAGCCGACAGGGTTATGGGGCCAACGTCCTGACTTTC.

The chain has TRBV4-1 and TRBJ1-4, with 9 positions matching TRBD1. Germline V gene lookup returns CDR1 MGHRA and CDR2 YSYEKL. The CDR3 spans 14 residues. Germline trimming cut 3 bases from V and 7 bases from J; bases unmatched to any gene: 3. The CDR3 is CASSHTGGVEKLFF. CDR3 in DNA: TGCGCCAGCAGCCATACAGGGGGCGTTGAAAAACTGTTTTTT.

The chain uses TRBV7-2 and TRBJ2-7; TRBD1 agrees at 9 bases. CDR1 is SGHTA and CDR2 is FQGNSA in the germline V gene. The CDR3 is 14 amino acids. The J segment lost 3 bases and the V segment lost 7 bases, leaving 7 bases of the junction unmatched. The CDR3 loop reads CASILQTGGYEQYF. DNA for the CDR3: TGTGCCAGCATCCTCCAGACAGGGGGCTACGAGCAGTACTTC.

The chain is built from TRBV28 and TRBJ2-7; D ambiguous. Germline CDR1 MDHEN, CDR2 SYDVKM. Trimming removed 5 bases from V and 3 bases from J, with 8 bases in between. The CDR3 is 12 amino acids. The CDR3 coding sequence is TGTGCCAGCAGTCCATCGGGCTACGAGCAGTACTTC. It is translated as CASSPSGYEQYF.

This sequence joins TRBV19 and TRBJ2-1; TRBD1 is a possible D gene (6 bases). The CDR3 is 18 residues long. V was shortened by 5 bases and J by 0 bases, with 20 bases between the two germline ends. In germline, CDR1 is LNHDA, CDR2 SQIVND (reference sequence). The CDR3 sequence is CASSSPPQGLSSYNEQFF. The CDR3 DNA is TGTGCCAGTAGTTCCCCACCACAGGGCCTCAGCTCCTACAATGAGCAGTTCTTC.

V usage is TRBV3-1 (or the pseudogene TRBV3-2) and J usage is TRBJ2-5; the D gene is possibly TRBD2 (5 bases). In germline, CDR1 is LGHDT, CDR2 YNNKEL (reference sequence). The CDR3 loop spans 14 amino acids. V was trimmed by 2 bases and J by 5 bases, leaving 12 bases between them. In DNA, the CDR3 is TGTGCCAGCAGCCAATCGCTAGCTGTTGAGACCCAGTACTTC. The encoded protein is CASSQSLAVETQYF.

This chain joins TRBV19 and TRBJ2-1; 10 bases line up with TRBD1. The CDR3 covers 15 residues. V dropped 5 bases and J dropped 8; count of bases not matched to a gene: 9. Germline V gives CDR1 LNHDA, CDR2 SQIVND (reference sequence). This CDR3 is CASSPGTGVKDEQFF. CDR3 coding DNA: TGTGCCAGTAGTCCCGGGACAGGGGTAAAGGATGAGCAGTTCTTC.

CDR3: CASSMEGYGNQPQHF. Here the CDR3 DNA reads TGTGCCAGTAGTATGGAGGGCTATGGCAATCAGCCCCAGCATTTT. This rearrangement joins TRBV19 to TRBJ1-5, with D uncertain. V was shortened by 3 bases and J by 2 bases, with 11 bases between the two germline ends. The CDR3 is made up of 15 amino acids. Germline V gene lookup returns CDR1 LNHDA and CDR2 SQIVND (reference sequence).

The CDR3 region has the DNA TGTGCCAGCAGCTTATATCCTAGCGGGATGGAAGAGACCCAGTACTTC. This sequence encodes CASSLYPSGMEETQYF. This sequence joins TRBV7-9 and TRBJ2-5; 9 nucleotides match TRBD2. The V gene end was trimmed by 2 bases and the J gene end by 3 bases; junction bases not matched to a gene: 7. Germline V gene data show CDR1 as SEHNR and CDR2 as FQNEAQ (reference sequence). The CDR3 consists of 16 residues. The full variable domain, in which reference TRBV7-9 and TRBJ2-5 provide the parts outside the CDR3, is DTGVSQNPRHKITKRGQNVTFRCDPISEHNRLYWYRQTLGQGPEFLTYFQNEAQLEKSRLLSDRFSAERPKGSFSTLEIQRTEQGDSAMYLCASSLYPSGMEETQYFGPGTRLLVL.

The chain employs TRBV7-2 and TRBJ2-1, with 10 bases matching TRBD2. The germline V gene encodes CDR1 SGHTA and CDR2 FQGNSA. This CDR3 spans 16 amino acids. V shed 0 bases and J 6 bases; nucleotides not matched to a gene: 5. The CDR3 sequence is CASSLASSGSSNEQFF. In DNA, the CDR3 is TGTGCCAGCAGCTTAGCCTCTAGCGGGAGCAGCAATGAGCAGTTCTTC.

The CDR3 nucleotides read TGTGCCAGCAGCCTAAGACAGGGGGTGATCTATGAGCAGTTCTTC. This translates into CASSLRQGVIYEQFF. J is TRBJ2-1 and V is TRBV2, with 9 bases that match TRBD1. The ends lost 6 bases at V and 8 bases at J; junction bases unmatched: 11. This CDR3 comprises 15 residues. CDR1 and CDR2 from the germline V gene are SNHLY and FYNNEI. Using reference TRBV2 and TRBJ2-1 for the parts outside the CDR3, the full variable domain is EPEVTQTPSHQVTQMGQEVILRCVPISNHLYFYWYRQILGQKVEFLVSFYNNEISEKSEIFDDQFSVERPDGSNFTLKIRSTKLEDSAMYFCASSLRQGVIYEQFFGPGTRLTVL.

This rearrangement joins TRBV6-2 or TRBV6-3 to TRBJ1-2, with D perhaps matching TRBD1 (5 bases). Germline CDR1 is MNHEY and CDR2 is SVGEGT. The CDR3 runs to 14 residues. V was shortened by 5 bases and J by 2 bases, with 12 bases between the two germline ends. The CDR3 DNA reads TGTGCCAGCAGTGGGCAGGGTTTCAACTATGGCTACACCTTC. Amino acid sequence: CASSGQGFNYGYTF.

This chain joins TRBV5-6 and TRBJ2-5; 10 nucleotides match TRBD1. Trimming took 2 bases from V and 4 from J; bases not matched to a gene: 2. This CDR3 is built from 14 residues. Germline V CDR1 and CDR2: SGHDT, YYEEEE. The CDR3 spells CASSLRDRGETQYF. CDR3 DNA sequence: TGTGCCAGCAGCTTACGGGACAGGGGAGAGACCCAGTACTTC.

This chain joins TRBV4-1 and TRBJ2-7; D is uncertain. The CDR3 has 14 amino acids. Germline-derived CDR1 and CDR2 are MGHRA and YSYEKL. Between the trimmed V and J ends, which lost 0 bases and 3 bases, there was a span of 9 bases. The CDR3 sequence: CASSQDQRYYEQYF. Written as DNA, the CDR3 is TGCGCCAGCAGCCAAGACCAGCGATACTACGAGCAGTACTTC.

The chain couples TRBV15 to TRBJ2-2; D is possibly TRBD1 (6 bases). The CDR3 consists of 16 residues. Trimming took 0 bases from V and 7 from J, leaving 15 bases between them. Germline values: CDR1 LNHNV, CDR2 YYDKDF (reference sequence). CDR3 nucleotides: TGTGCCACCAGCAGAGATCGGGCAGGGGTAGACGGGGAGCTGTTTTTT. Amino acids: CATSRDRAGVDGELFF.